Listed below are T cell receptor beta chains from one sample, sequenced in a study of blood T cell repertoires in COVID-19. Libraries were prepared by immunoSEQ multiplex PCR; TCRdb keeps only in-frame clonotypes and omits some of them. The data hold fewer than 250,000 clones, with approximately 84% observed a single time. The sequenced sample consisted of peripheral blood. The receptor set was obtained from a man aged 50 or older with acute or convalescent COVID-19. CDR3s include the opening cysteine and the closing phenylalanine or tryptophan. The D gene is left open where the match is weak. The listing skips clone size in some rows; elsewhere it reads once, few, many or a size class.

14	TRBD1	-	TRBV5-8	TRBJ2-7	TGTGCCAGCAGCTTGTGGGACAGGACCGGCGAGCAGTACTTC	CASSLWDRTGEQYF
16	TRBD2	-	TRBV19	TRBJ2-2	TGTGCCTCTCTGGGAAGAGCGGGAGGTCCCAGGGGGGAGCTGTTTTTT	CASLGRAGGPRGELFF
13	TRBD1	once	TRBV19	TRBJ1-1	TGTGCCAGCAATGGGCAGGGGGCAACTGAAGCTTTCTTT	CASNGQGATEAFF
16	TRBD2	-	TRBV10-3	TRBJ2-2	TGTGCCATCAGGGGACTAGCGGGAGAGTACACCGGGGAGCTGTTTTTT	CAIRGLAGEYTGELFF
13	-	-	TRBV12-3/TRBV12-4	TRBJ1-5	TGTGCCAGCAGACTCAACAGCAATCAGCCCCAGCATTTT	CASRLNSNQPQHF
14	-	-	TRBV6-5	TRBJ1-3	TGTGCCAGCAGTTACCGGGAAGGTGGAAACACCATATATTTT	CASSYREGGNTIYF
13	-	once	TRBV10-1	TRBJ2-5	TGCGCCAGCAGTGAGGGCGGGACGGAGACCCAGTACTTC	CASSEGGTETQYF
13	-	few	TRBV11-2	TRBJ1-2	TGTGCCAGCAGCTTTGGGCAGGACTATGGCTACACCTTC	CASSFGQDYGYTF
13	-	-	TRBV29-1	TRBJ2-2	TGCAGCGTTGGGACCGCCGGGGGCGGGGAGCTGTTTTTT	CSVGTAGGGELFF
13	-	-	TRBV7-9	TRBJ2-7	TGTGCCAGCAGCTTAGTAGCGCGCTACGAGCAGTACTTC	CASSLVARYEQYF
19	TRBD2	-	TRBV5-4	TRBJ2-5	TGTGCCAGCAGCCCCGGTTGGCGGGGGGGCCGGAATCATCAAGAGACCCAGTACTTC	CASSPGWRGGRNHQETQYF
19	-	-	TRBV4-2	TRBJ2-1	TGTGCCAGCAGCCAAGATCTCGGGGGTGGGGAGGCCACCGCATTGGCGCAGTTCTTC	CASSQDLGGGEATALAQFF